This passage covers 8 T cell receptor beta chains from one sample sequenced in a study of cytomegalovirus exposure and HLA in healthy donors. Both 60 Vbeta primers and 13 Jbeta primers went into the PCR. Clones were sequenced by immunoSEQ multiplex PCR, and TCRdb holds only the in-frame ones, with some missing. This sample has about 130,000 clones, with less than 85% found just once. Sequencing was done on a sample of PBMCs. These receptors all stem from a woman between 40 and 50 years old in good health and CMV-seropositive.

This clone was recorded only once. The chain couples TRBV4-3 to TRBJ1-2; TRBD1 matches 10 bases. V was clipped by 3 bases and J by 3 bases; unmatched bases: 4. The CDR3 contains 15 residues. Germline values: CDR1 LGHNA, CDR2 YSLEER. In DNA, the CDR3 is TGCGCCAGCAGCCACGTTGGACAGGGGGACTATGGCTACACCTTC. Translating it yields CASSHVGQGDYGYTF.

The V call is TRBV7-3, the J call TRBJ2-2; possible D gene TRBD2, 5 bases. V was shortened by 4 bases and J by 1 base, with 10 bases between the two germline ends. Germline V CDR1 and CDR2: SGHTA, FQGTGA. This CDR3 comprises 15 residues. CDR3 sequence (DNA): TGTGCCAGCAGCTCCGGGATCCAGAACACCGGGGAGCTGTTTTTT. This gives the protein CASSSGIQNTGELFF. Looking up the rest from reference TRBV7-3 and TRBJ2-2 gives the full variable domain: GAGVSQTPSNKVTEKGKYVELRCDPISGHTALYWYRQSLGQGPEFLIYFQGTGAADDSGLPNDRFFAVRPEGSVSTLKIQRTERGDSAVYLCASSSGIQNTGELFFGEGSRLTVL.

The chain uses TRBV11-2 and TRBJ2-3, with TRBD1 matching over 8 bases. From germline, CDR1 is SGHAT and CDR2 FQNNGV. The CDR3 has 16 residues. The ends lost 2 bases at V and 5 bases at J; junction bases unmatched: 9. CDR3 bases: TGTGCCAGCAGCTTAAGGGGACAGGTTCAGGGAGATACGCAGTATTTT. This codes for CASSLRGQVQGDTQYF.

The V and J genes are TRBV6-5 and TRBJ1-2; no firm D call. This CDR3 contains 16 residues. Germline loops: CDR1 MNHEY, CDR2 SVGAGI. V dropped 4 bases and J dropped 1 base, with 16 bases sitting between them. The CDR3 nucleotides are TGTGCCAGCAGTTCCCCAGCAGGAACCCTTAACTATGGCTACACCTTC. It yields the protein CASSSPAGTLNYGYTF.

J is TRBJ2-1 and V is TRBV4-3; 11 nucleotides align to TRBD2. Germline V gene data show CDR1 as LGHNA and CDR2 as YSLEER. V lost 1 base to trimming and J lost 4 bases; unmatched junction nucleotides: 6. This CDR3 spans 17 amino acids. The DNA for the CDR3 is TGCGCCAGCAGCCAAGCATATAGCGGGAGGGCGTACAATGAGCAGTTCTTC. This gives the protein CASSQAYSGRAYNEQFF.

This clone appeared once. The V gene is TRBV14, the J gene TRBJ2-7; no clear D. Trimming removed 6 bases from V and 1 base from J, with 10 bases in between. Per the germline V gene, CDR1 is SGHDN and CDR2 is FVKESK. The CDR3 consists of 13 residues. This CDR3 reads CASREWQSYEQYF. The CDR3 DNA sequence: TGTGCCAGCAGGGAGTGGCAGTCCTACGAGCAGTACTTC.

This clone has a handful of counts. The chain is built from TRBV7-2 and TRBJ2-5, with 7 bases identical to TRBD1. With 4 bases clipped from V and 3 bases from J, the junction kept 8 bases outside the gene matches. The CDR3 is made up of 15 amino acids. In germline, CDR1 is SGHTA, CDR2 FQGNSA. The CDR3 reads CASSYRDRRKETQYF. CDR3 DNA: TGTGCCAGCAGCTACCGGGACAGACGGAAAGAGACCCAGTACTTC. The full variable domain, its missing parts supplied by reference TRBV7-2 and TRBJ2-5, is GAGVSQSPSNKVTEKGKDVELRCDPISGHTALYWYRQSLGQGLEFLIYFQGNSAPDKSGLPSDRFSAERTGGSVSTLTIQRTQQEDSAVYLCASSYRDRRKETQYFGPGTRLLVL.

The V gene is TRBV4-1, the J gene TRBJ1-5; D gene unclear. V gave up 2 bases and J gave up 3 bases, with 8 bases separating them. The V gene's germline CDR1 is MGHRA and CDR2 YSYEKL. The CDR3 totals 14 residues. CDR3 loop: CASSQNSVNQPQHF. CDR3 nucleotide sequence: TGCGCCAGCAGCCAAAATAGCGTCAATCAGCCCCAGCATTTT.